What follows describes a single T cell receptor (beta chain). This clone occurred a few times. Its antigen specificity is not known. No base quality information exists; no much larger clone differs at one position. This record belongs to a study of radiotherapy plus CTLA-4 blockade in lung cancer (dated by TCRdb to 2017 to 2018). As for the study more broadly: Objective responses occurred in 18% of enrolled patients, and 30% to 35% achieved disease control. The full study reports these points: After treatment with radiotherapy and ipilimumab, TCR clones that originated in tumors expanded in peripheral blood. Increased serum interferon-beta after radiation, together with early dynamic changes in blood T cell clones, were reported to be the strongest predictors of response.

In this study, focal radiation therapy paired with CTLA-4 blockade (ipilimumab) was tested in patients who had chemo-refractory metastatic non-small-cell lung cancer. The method behind the library was the immunoSEQ multiplex PCR assay. The clones in this table, taken by TCRdb from immuneACCESS, are in-frame only. Not every clone is retained; where verified, under half of the shortfall comes from an unresolved V gene, and the cause of the rest is unknown. This sample has about 62,000 clones in its table, and 76% of those were observed once. The ten largest clones take up 2.9% of the sample. According to the germline V gene, CDR1 reads MNHEY and CDR2 reads SVGAGI. Compared with germline, V lacks 4 bases and J lacks 6 bases; bases without a gene match: 6. The CDR3 has 15 amino acids, counting the end cysteine and phenylalanine. Left in the record is the CDR3 DNA by itself, 45 bases read in frame from the first base.

The sequence derives from a human donor with non-small cell lung cancer who had a complete response to radiotherapy plus ipilimumab. The sequences come from peripheral blood, collected from a patient treated with radiotherapy plus ipilimumab. Rearrangement joined TRBV6-5 to TRBJ2-3; the junction holds 11 bases that match TRBD2. The sequenced DNA is TGTGCCAGCAGTTCTAGCGGGGGGCCGGGGGATACGCAGTATTTT. It specifies CASSSSGGPGDTQYF.